This T cell receptor beta chain emerged from a study of cytomegalovirus exposure and HLA in healthy donors. Study findings and constraints: The authors considered a cluster of highly shared sequence variants likely to be a sequencing artifact.

Notes on this clone: Its antigen is not known.

The PCR ran on 60 Vbeta and 13 Jbeta primers. Produced via immunoSEQ multiplex PCR; TCRdb's table is partial and in-frame only. The profile covers about 94,000 clones, with 65% to 75% appearing a single time and 20% to 25% taken by the ten largest. Sequenced sample: PBMCs. This clonotype was sampled from a young man in good health and CMV-seropositive.

CDR3 loop: CASSWQRTGGNYGYTF. The CDR3 nucleotides read TGTGCCAGCAGTTGGCAAAGGACAGGGGGAAACTATGGCTACACCTTC. This chain uses TRBV27 with TRBJ1-2; the match to TRBD1 covers 10 bases. Germline loops: CDR1 MNHEY, CDR2 SMNVEV (reference sequence). With V trimmed by 4 bases and J by 2 bases, 7 bases remained unmatched. This CDR3 is 16 amino acids long.